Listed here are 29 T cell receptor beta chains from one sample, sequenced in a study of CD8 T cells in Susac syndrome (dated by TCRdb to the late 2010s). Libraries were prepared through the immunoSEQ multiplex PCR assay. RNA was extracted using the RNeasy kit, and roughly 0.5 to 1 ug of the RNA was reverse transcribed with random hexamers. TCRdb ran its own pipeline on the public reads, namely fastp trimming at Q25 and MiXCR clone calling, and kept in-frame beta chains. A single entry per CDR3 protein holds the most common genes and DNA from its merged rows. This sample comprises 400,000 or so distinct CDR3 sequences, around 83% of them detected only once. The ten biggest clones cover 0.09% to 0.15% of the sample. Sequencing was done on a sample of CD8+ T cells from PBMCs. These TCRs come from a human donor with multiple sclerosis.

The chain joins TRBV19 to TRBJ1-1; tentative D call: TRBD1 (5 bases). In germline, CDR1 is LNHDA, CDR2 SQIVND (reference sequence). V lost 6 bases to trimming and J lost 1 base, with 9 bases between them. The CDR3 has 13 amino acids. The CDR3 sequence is CASRLQENTEAFF. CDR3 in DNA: TGTGCCAGTAGACTACAGGAGAACACTGAAGCTTTCTTT.

The CDR3 nucleotides are TGTGCCACCAGTGACCCAAGACAGGGGAGTATAGATACGCAGTATTTT. Translating gives CATSDPRQGSIDTQYF. The rearrangement links TRBV24-1 to TRBJ2-3, with 8 positions matching TRBD1. V shed 4 bases and J 5 bases; nucleotides not matched to a gene: 10. Looked up from germline, CDR1 is KGHDR and CDR2 is SFDVKD. The CDR3 covers 16 residues.

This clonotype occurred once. The CDR3 loop reads CASSSSSGSIEAFF. For the CDR3, the DNA is TGTGCCAGCAGCTCAAGTTCGGGGAGCATTGAAGCTTTCTTT. The chain employs TRBV5-6 and TRBJ1-1; D remains ambiguous. Between the trimmed V and J ends, which lost 3 bases and 7 bases, there was a span of 16 bases. From germline, CDR1 is SGHDT and CDR2 YYEEEE. The CDR3 spans 14 residues.

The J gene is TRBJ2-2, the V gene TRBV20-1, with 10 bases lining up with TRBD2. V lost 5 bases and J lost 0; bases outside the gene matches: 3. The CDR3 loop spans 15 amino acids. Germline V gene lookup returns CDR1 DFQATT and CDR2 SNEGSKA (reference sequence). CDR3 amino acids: CSARGLAANTGELFF. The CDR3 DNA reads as TGCAGTGCTCGCGGACTAGCGGCGAACACCGGGGAGCTGTTTTTT.

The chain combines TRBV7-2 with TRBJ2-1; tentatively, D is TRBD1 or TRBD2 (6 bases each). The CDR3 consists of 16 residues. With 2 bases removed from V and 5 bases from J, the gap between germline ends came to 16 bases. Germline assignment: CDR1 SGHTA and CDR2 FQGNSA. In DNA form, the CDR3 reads TGTGCCAGCAGCTTATACGGGGGCTTGATGGACAATGAGCAGTTCTTC. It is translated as CASSLYGGLMDNEQFF.

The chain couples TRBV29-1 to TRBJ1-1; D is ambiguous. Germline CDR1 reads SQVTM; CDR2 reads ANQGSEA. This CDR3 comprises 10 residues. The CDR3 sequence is CSARNTEAFF. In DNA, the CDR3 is TGCAGTGCTCGGAACACTGAAGCTTTCTTT.

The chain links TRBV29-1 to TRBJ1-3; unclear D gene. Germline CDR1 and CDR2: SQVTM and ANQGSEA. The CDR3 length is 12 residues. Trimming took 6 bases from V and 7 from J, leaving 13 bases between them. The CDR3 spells CSVGSGENTIYF. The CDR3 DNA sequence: TGCAGCGTCGGCTCTGGGGAGAACACCATATATTTT.

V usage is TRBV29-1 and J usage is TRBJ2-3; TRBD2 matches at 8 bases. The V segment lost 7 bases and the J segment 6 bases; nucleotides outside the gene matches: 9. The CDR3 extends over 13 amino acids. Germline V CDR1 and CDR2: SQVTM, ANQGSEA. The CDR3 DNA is TGCAGCGCAGGTCCAGCGGGAGTGGATACGCAGTATTTT. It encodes CSAGPAGVDTQYF.

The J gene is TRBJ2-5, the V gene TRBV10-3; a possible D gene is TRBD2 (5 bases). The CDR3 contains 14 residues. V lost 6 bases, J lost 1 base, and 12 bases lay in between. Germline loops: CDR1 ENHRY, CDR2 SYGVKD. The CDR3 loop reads CAIREATSQETQYF. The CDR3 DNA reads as TGTGCCATCAGGGAGGCGACCAGCCAAGAGACCCAGTACTTC.

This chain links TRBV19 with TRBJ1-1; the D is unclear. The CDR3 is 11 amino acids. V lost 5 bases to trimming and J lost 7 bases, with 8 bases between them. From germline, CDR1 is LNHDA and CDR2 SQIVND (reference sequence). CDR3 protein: CASSDGNEAFF. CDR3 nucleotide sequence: TGTGCCAGTAGTGATGGAAATGAAGCTTTCTTT.

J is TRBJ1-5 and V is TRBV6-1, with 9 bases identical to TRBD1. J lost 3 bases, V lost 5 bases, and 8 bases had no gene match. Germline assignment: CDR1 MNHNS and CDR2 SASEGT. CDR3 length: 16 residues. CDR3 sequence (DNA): TGTGCCAGCAGTCGTCGGACAGGGGAAGACAATCAGCCCCAGCATTTT. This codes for CASSRRTGEDNQPQHF.

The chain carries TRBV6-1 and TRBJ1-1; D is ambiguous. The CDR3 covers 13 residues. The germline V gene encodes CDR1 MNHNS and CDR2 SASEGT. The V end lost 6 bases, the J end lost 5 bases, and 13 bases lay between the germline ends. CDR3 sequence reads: CASSALGETEAFF. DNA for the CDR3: TGTGCCAGCAGCGCCCTCGGGGAGACTGAAGCTTTCTTT.

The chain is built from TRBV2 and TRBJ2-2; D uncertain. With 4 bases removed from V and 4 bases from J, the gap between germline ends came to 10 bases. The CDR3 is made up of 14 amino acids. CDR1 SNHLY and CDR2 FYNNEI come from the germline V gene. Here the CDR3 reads CASSGTDRTGELFF. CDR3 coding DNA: TGTGCCAGCAGTGGAACCGACCGCACCGGGGAGCTGTTTTTT.

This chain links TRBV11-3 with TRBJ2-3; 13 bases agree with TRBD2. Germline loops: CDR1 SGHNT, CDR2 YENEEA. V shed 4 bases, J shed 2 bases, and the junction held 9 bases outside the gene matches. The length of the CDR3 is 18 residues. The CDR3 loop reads CASSSYGLAGDNTDTQYF. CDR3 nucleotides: TGTGCCAGCAGCTCCTACGGACTAGCGGGAGATAACACAGATACGCAGTATTTT.

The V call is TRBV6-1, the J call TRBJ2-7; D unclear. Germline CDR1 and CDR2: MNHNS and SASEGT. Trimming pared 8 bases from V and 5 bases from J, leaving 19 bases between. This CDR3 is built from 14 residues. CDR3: CASGGRLKIHEQYF. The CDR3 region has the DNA TGTGCCAGCGGTGGACGATTAAAGATCCACGAGCAGTACTTC.

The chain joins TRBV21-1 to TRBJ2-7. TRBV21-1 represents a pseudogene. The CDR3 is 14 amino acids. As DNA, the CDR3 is TGTGCCAGCACGGGGCTCGACAGGGCTCACGAGCAGTACTTC. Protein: CASTGLDRAHEQYF.

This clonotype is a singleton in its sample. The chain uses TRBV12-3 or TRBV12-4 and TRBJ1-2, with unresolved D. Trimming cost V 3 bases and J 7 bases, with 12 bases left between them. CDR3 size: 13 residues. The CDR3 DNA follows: TGTGCCAGCAGTTTTGGAGGGTTCGGTGGCTACACCTTC. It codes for CASSFGGFGGYTF.

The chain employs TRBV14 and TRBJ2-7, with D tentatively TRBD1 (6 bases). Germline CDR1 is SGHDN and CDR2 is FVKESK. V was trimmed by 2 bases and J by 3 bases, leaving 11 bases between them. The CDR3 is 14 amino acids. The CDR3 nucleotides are TGTGCCAGCAGCCAATTCAGGACAGTCTACGAGCAGTACTTC. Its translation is CASSQFRTVYEQYF.

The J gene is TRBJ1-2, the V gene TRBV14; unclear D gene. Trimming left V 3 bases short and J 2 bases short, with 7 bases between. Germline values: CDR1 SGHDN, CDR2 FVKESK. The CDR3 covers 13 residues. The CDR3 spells CASSQQRNYGYTF. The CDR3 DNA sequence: TGTGCCAGCAGCCAGCAGAGGAACTATGGCTACACCTTC. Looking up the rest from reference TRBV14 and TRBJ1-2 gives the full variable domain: EAGVTQFPSHSVIEKGQTVTLRCDPISGHDNLYWYRRVMGKEIKFLLHFVKESKQDESGMPNNRFLAERTGGTYSTLKVQPAELEDSGVYFCASSQQRNYGYTFGSGTRLTVV.

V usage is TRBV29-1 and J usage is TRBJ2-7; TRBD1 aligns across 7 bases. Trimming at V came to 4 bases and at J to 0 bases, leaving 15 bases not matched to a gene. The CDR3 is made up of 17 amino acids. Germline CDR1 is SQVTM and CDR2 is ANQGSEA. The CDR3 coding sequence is TGCAGCGTTGTTGGACAGGCGTTAAGTCCGACCTCCTACGAGCAGTACTTC. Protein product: CSVVGQALSPTSYEQYF.

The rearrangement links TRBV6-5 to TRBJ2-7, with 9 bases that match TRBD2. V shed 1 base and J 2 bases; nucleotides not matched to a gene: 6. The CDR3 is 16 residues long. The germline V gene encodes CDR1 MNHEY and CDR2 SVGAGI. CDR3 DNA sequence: TGTGCCAGCAGTTACTGGGGGGTAGCGGGAGCCTACGAGCAGTACTTC. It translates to CASSYWGVAGAYEQYF.

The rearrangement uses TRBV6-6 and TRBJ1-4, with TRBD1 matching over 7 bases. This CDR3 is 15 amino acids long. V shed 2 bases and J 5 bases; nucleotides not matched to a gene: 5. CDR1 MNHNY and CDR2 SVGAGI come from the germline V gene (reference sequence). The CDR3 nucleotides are TGTGCCAGCAGTTACGTTGGGACAGAGAATGAAAAACTGTTTTTT. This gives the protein CASSYVGTENEKLFF.

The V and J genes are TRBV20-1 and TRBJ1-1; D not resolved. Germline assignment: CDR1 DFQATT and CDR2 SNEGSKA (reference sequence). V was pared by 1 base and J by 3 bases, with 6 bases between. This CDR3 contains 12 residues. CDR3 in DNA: TGCAGTGCTAGAGTCGGTGACACTGAAGCTTTCTTT. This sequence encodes CSARVGDTEAFF.

CDR3 amino acids: CASSSWTGTYNEQFF. The CDR3 DNA reads TGTGCCAGCAGCTCCTGGACAGGGACCTACAATGAGCAGTTCTTC. The V gene is TRBV5-4, the J gene TRBJ2-1, with 8 bases matching TRBD1. Germline V gene data show CDR1 as SGHNT and CDR2 as YYREEE (reference sequence). J was trimmed by 2 bases and V by 3 bases; bases with no gene match: 4. The CDR3 has 15 residues.

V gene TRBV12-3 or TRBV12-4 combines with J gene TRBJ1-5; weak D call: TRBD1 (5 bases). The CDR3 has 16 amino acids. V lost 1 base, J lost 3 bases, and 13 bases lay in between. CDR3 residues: CASSLGGGIINQPQHF. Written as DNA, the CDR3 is TGTGCCAGCAGTTTAGGGGGCGGGATAATCAATCAGCCCCAGCATTTT.

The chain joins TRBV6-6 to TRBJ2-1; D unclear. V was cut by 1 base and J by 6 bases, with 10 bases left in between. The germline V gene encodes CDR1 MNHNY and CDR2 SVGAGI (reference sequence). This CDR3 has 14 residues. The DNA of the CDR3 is TGTGCCAGCAGTTACTACCCTGCCGGCAATGAGCAGTTCTTC. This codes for CASSYYPAGNEQFF.

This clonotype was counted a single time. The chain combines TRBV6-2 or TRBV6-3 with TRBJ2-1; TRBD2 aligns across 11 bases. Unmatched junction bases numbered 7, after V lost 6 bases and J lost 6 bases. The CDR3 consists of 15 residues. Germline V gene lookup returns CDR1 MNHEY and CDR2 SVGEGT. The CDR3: CASSQGLAVLNEQFF. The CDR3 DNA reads TGTGCCAGCAGCCAGGGACTAGCGGTTCTCAATGAGCAGTTCTTC.

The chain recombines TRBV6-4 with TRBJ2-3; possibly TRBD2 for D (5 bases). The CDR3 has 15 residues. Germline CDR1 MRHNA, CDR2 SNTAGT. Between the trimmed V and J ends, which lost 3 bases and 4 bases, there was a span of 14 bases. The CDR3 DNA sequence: TGTGCCAGCAGTGAGGACTTCGACGCAGCAGATACGCAGTATTTT. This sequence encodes CASSEDFDAADTQYF.

The DNA of the CDR3 is TGTGCCAGCAGTGACGGGGTCGGAGAGGGGGCAGATACGCAGTATTTT. Translation: CASSDGVGEGADTQYF. The V gene is TRBV6-4, the J gene TRBJ2-3; maybe TRBD1 (6 bases). This CDR3 is built from 16 residues. Per germline, CDR1 MRHNA and CDR2 SNTAGT. Trimming pared 2 bases from V and 4 bases from J, leaving 16 bases between.